The rows below give T cell receptor beta chains drawn from one sample of a study of T cell responses to AZD1222 COVID-19 vaccine. TCRdb keeps only in-frame clones here, not all; method: immunoSEQ multiplex PCR. Among some 150,000 clones listed, approximately 85% were seen once. The source material was peripheral blood, sampled on day 0 of MenACWY control vaccination. These receptors came from an adult in good health. Each CDR3 is given with its conserved first and last residue. A D gene is named only where the DNA matches it firmly. Size is omitted from some rows. Given values are once, few, many or a class for expanded clones.

j_gene,len,d_gene,abundance,v_gene,CDR3nt,CDR3aa
TRBJ2-6,17,NA,NA,TRBV7-6,TGTGCCAGCAGCTTGGTCGGACAACTCTCTGGGGCCAACGTCCTGACTTTC,CASSLVGQLSGANVLTF
TRBJ1-6,12,NA,NA,TRBV6-5,TGTGCCAGCAGTTACCGAGGTGGACCCCTCCACTTT,CASSYRGGPLHF
TRBJ1-5,14,TRBD1,NA,TRBV7-8,TGTGCCAGCAGCTCCGGGACAGTCAATCAGCCCCAGCATTTT,CASSSGTVNQPQHF
TRBJ1-1,15,NA,once,TRBV18,TGTGCCAGCTCACCACCGCTTCGGACGAACACTGAAGCTTTCTTT,CASSPPLRTNTEAFF
TRBJ1-6,15,NA,NA,TRBV5-1,TGCGCCAGCAGCTTATCGGGACAACGTAATTCACCCCTCCACTTT,CASSLSGQRNSPLHF
TRBJ2-1,14,TRBD2,NA,TRBV6-4,TGTGCCAGCAGGAAACTAGCGGGAATTAATGAGCAGTTCTTC,CASRKLAGINEQFF
TRBJ2-1,13,NA,NA,TRBV5-1,TGCGCCAGCAGCTTGGGCAGTTACAATGAGCAGTTCTTC,CASSLGSYNEQFF
TRBJ2-5,15,NA,NA,TRBV2,TGTGCCAGCAGTGAACAAGGTGTGGCACAAGAGACCCAGTACTTC,CASSEQGVAQETQYF
TRBJ1-1,13,NA,NA,TRBV2,TGTGCCAGCGTCTCGGCGGGCAACACTGAAGCTTTCTTT,CASVSAGNTEAFF
TRBJ1-1,15,NA,NA,TRBV28,TGTGCCAGCATTTCCTTCCCGTACGGGAACACTGAAGCTTTCTTT,CASISFPYGNTEAFF
TRBJ2-3,13,NA,once,TRBV11-3,TGTGCCAGCAGCGCAGGGTACACAGATACGCAGTATTTT,CASSAGYTDTQYF
TRBJ1-1,15,NA,NA,TRBV5-8,TGTGCCAGCAGCTTGGGGGCAGGGCTGATGACTGAAGCTTTCTTT,CASSLGAGLMTEAFF
TRBJ1-6,12,NA,NA,TRBV3-1/TRBV3-2,TGTGCCAGCTCCCAGGGGAATTCACCCCTCCACTTT,CASSQGNSPLHF
TRBJ2-1,17,NA,NA,TRBV9,TGTGCCAGCAGCCTATTCCTTAGCGGCGATTCCTACAATGAGCAGTTCTTC,CASSLFLSGDSYNEQFF